The 4 T cell receptor beta chains below come from one sample, sequenced in a study of graft-versus-host responses after intestinal transplantation. Their antigen targets remain unknown. Using immunoSEQ multiplex PCR, the repertoire was profiled, and TCRdb retains in-frame clones only, with some absent. The sample has around 76,000 clones; approximately 94% are singletons. The starting material was unstimulated CD8+ T cells sorted from spleen or lymph node cells, obtained before intestinal transplant. The source of these receptors is a human donor who received an intestinal transplant.

This chain uses TRBV6-6 with TRBJ2-7; 8 bases are shared with TRBD1. Germline CDR1 reads MNHNY; CDR2 reads SVGAGI (reference sequence). The CDR3 is 15 residues long. The junction had 9 bases not matched to a gene; V was cut back by 4 bases and J by 4 bases. CDR3 residues: CASSLSDRGAYEQYF. The CDR3 nucleotides read TGTGCCAGCAGTTTATCCGACAGGGGCGCTTACGAGCAGTACTTC.

The chain has TRBV19 and TRBJ2-5; tentatively, D is TRBD1 (5 bases). TRBJ2-7 explains the end of the DNA better; the J call may be wrong. There are 14 residues in the CDR3. Germline CDR1 and CDR2: LNHDA and SQIVND (reference sequence). The CDR3 region is CASSIQTESYEQYF. CDR3 DNA sequence: TGTGCCAGTAGTATCCAGACAGAATCCTACGAGCAGTACTTC.

The chain joins TRBV29-1 to TRBJ2-3; 7 bases are shared with TRBD1. Germline CDR1 and CDR2: SQVTM and ANQGSEA. CDR3 length equals 14 residues. V was clipped by 3 bases and J by 5 bases; unmatched bases: 8. CDR3 loop: CSVDPGQTEDTQYF. The CDR3 bases are TGCAGCGTTGACCCGGGACAGACAGAAGATACGCAGTATTTT.

V is TRBV15 and J is TRBJ2-3; 9 nucleotides line up with TRBD2. This CDR3 contains 16 residues. With V trimmed by 0 bases and J by 6 bases, 7 bases remained unmatched. Germline CDR1 LNHNV, CDR2 YYDKDF (reference sequence). CDR3 sequence (DNA): TGTGCCACCAGCAGAGAACCAGCGGGAGGAACGGATACGCAGTATTTT. As protein: CATSREPAGGTDTQYF. The whole variable domain, remainder taken from reference TRBV15 and TRBJ2-3, is DAMVIQNPRYQVTQFGKPVTLSCSQTLNHNVMYWYQQKSSQAPKLLFHYYDKDFNNEADTPDNFQSRRPNTSFCFLDIRSPGLGDTAMYLCATSREPAGGTDTQYFGPGTRLTVL.